The rows below give T cell receptor beta chains drawn from one sample of a study of type 1 and type 2 diabetes patients. TCRdb passed the multiplex PCR reads through MiXCR, listing each CDR3 protein once. The table has under 300,000 distinct CDR3 sequences, roughly 50% seen once. Material for sequencing was peripheral blood mononuclear cells (PBMCs). The receptors stem from a man younger than 35 with type 2 diabetes. CDR3s include the opening cysteine and the closing phenylalanine or tryptophan. Fields, in order: CDR3 protein, CDR3 DNA, V gene, D gene, clone size, J gene. The D gene is left open where the match is weak. Part of the rows lack a size; the others show once, few, many or a class for expanded clones.

CASSVGSGHTEAFF	TGTGCCAGTAGCGTAGGTTCGGGGCACACTGAAGCTTTCTTT	TRBV9	-	-	TRBJ1-1
CSVEGRGAENTEAFF	TGCAGCGTTGAAGGGCGGGGGGCCGAGAACACTGAAGCTTTCTTT	TRBV29-1	-	-	TRBJ1-1
CASSPTGVTDTQYF	TGTGCCAGCAGCCCGACAGGGGTCACAGATACGCAGTATTTT	TRBV7-9	TRBD1	-	TRBJ2-3
CASGATLLQETQYF	TGTGCCAGCGGGGCTACCCTGCTCCAAGAGACCCAGTACTTC	TRBV6-5	-	-	TRBJ2-5
CASSLPVAGQVVSGANVLTF	TGTGCCAGCAGCTTACCAGTAGCGGGACAGGTGGTATCTGGGGCCAACGTCCTGACTTTC	TRBV7-9	-	-	TRBJ2-6
CASSQVHQDSPLHF	TGCGCCAGCAGCCAAGTCCATCAGGATTCACCCCTCCACTTT	TRBV4-1	-	-	TRBJ1-6
CASSFVASGARVAQYF	TGTGCCAGCAGCTTCGTAGCTAGCGGGGCCCGGGTAGCGCAGTATTTT	TRBV7-2	TRBD2	few	TRBJ2-3
CASSLTGTPYNEQFF	TGTGCCAGCAGCCTGACAGGCACCCCTTACAATGAGCAGTTCTTC	TRBV11-2	-	-	TRBJ2-1
CASSVGLEQYF	TGCGCCAGCAGCGTAGGACTTGAGCAGTACTTC	TRBV9	-	once	TRBJ2-5
CSASPQNTEAFF	TGCAGCGCTTCTCCGCAGAACACTGAAGCTTTCTTT	TRBV29-1	-	-	TRBJ1-1
CASSPKGSREAFF	TGTGCCAGCAGCCCTAAAGGTAGCCGGGAAGCTTTCTTT	TRBV6-6	-	-	TRBJ1-1
CASSPYHGYTF	TGTGCCAGCAGTCCGTACCATGGCTACACCTTC	TRBV2	-	many	TRBJ1-2
CSARMVGQGATGYTF	TGCAGTGCTAGAATGGTGGGACAGGGAGCAACCGGCTACACCTTC	TRBV20-1	TRBD1	few	TRBJ1-2
CADRGLADTQYF	TGTGCAGACAGGGGGTTGGCAGATACGCAGTATTTT	TRBV12-3/TRBV12-4	TRBD1	few	TRBJ2-3
CASSILRGTGGQPQHF	TGTGCCAGTAGTATATTGAGAGGGACGGGGGGTCAGCCCCAGCATTTT	TRBV19	-	-	TRBJ1-5
CASRDRESTEAFF	TGTGCCAGTAGAGACAGGGAGAGCACTGAAGCTTTCTTT	TRBV19	TRBD1	-	TRBJ1-1
CASSVWREGPEQYF	TGTGCCAGCAGCGTTTGGCGGGAGGGCCCAGAGCAGTACTTC	TRBV25-1	TRBD2	-	TRBJ2-7
CASGDGFSGANVLTF	TGTGCCAGTGGTGACGGTTTCTCTGGGGCCAACGTCCTGACTTTC	TRBV19	-	-	TRBJ2-6
CASSLVGRNEQFF	TGTGCCAGCAGCTTAGTGGGGCGAAATGAGCAGTTCTTC	TRBV7-6	-	-	TRBJ2-1
CSARELGGAAGNTIYF	TGCAGTGCTCGCGAACTAGGGGGGGCTGCTGGAAACACCATATATTTT	TRBV20-1	-	-	TRBJ1-3
CASRRLAEETQYF	TGTGCCAGCAGGCGACTAGCGGAAGAGACCCAGTACTTC	TRBV7-2	TRBD2	-	TRBJ2-5
CATSRGGASHEQHF	TGTGCCACCAGCAGAGGCGGGGCTTCCCACGAGCAGCACTTC	TRBV15	-	-	TRBJ2-7
CASSSQGGNTEAFF	TGTGCCAGCAGCTCACAGGGCGGGAACACTGAAGCTTTCTTT	TRBV7-8	-	many	TRBJ1-1
CAISARDRGEGCTF	TGTGCCATCAGTGCACGGGACAGGGGAGAGGGCTGCACCTTC	TRBV10-3	TRBD1	-	TRBJ1-2
CASSIVGGGADTQYF	TGTGCCAGTAGTATAGTAGGCGGCGGGGCAGATACGCAGTATTTT	TRBV6-2/TRBV6-3	-	-	TRBJ2-3
CASSLGFATGDYNEQFF	TGTGCCAGCAGCTTAGGGTTCGCTACAGGGGACTACAATGAGCAGTTCTTC	TRBV7-2	TRBD1	few	TRBJ2-1
CASSLDTSQETQYF	TGTGCCAGCAGCTTAGATACTAGCCAAGAGACCCAGTACTTC	TRBV7-2	-	-	TRBJ2-5
CASRTLGAGDGQPQHF	TGTGCCAGTAGGACCCTCGGGGCAGGGGATGGACAGCCCCAGCATTTT	TRBV19	-	many	TRBJ1-5
CASSKGGRETQYF	TGTGCCAGCAGTAAGGGCGGGAGGGAGACCCAGTACTTC	TRBV14	TRBD2	-	TRBJ2-5
CASSYSRGTAYNEQFF	TGTGCCAGCAGTTACTCGCGAGGGACAGCGTACAATGAGCAGTTCTTC	TRBV6-6	TRBD1	few	TRBJ2-1
CASSFNRGGSTDTQYF	TGTGCCAGCAGCTTCAACAGGGGAGGGAGCACAGATACGCAGTATTTT	TRBV11-2	-	once	TRBJ2-3
CASSYPRGPTLNYGYTF	TGTGCCAGCAGTTACCCCCGGGGGCCCACTCTTAACTATGGCTACACCTTC	TRBV27	-	once	TRBJ1-2
CASRETGLYEQYF	TGTGCCAGCAGAGAAACAGGATTATACGAGCAGTACTTC	TRBV6-1	-	-	TRBJ2-7
CASEGSGTRSQQYF	TGTGCCAGTGAGGGGAGCGGGACGAGATCGCAGCAGTACTTC	TRBV19	TRBD2	-	TRBJ2-7
CASSLLYERYF	TGTGCCAGCAGCTTGCTATACGAGCGGTACTTC	TRBV5-8	-	once	TRBJ2-7
CASSLGNMGQFF	TGCGCCAGCAGCTTGGGGAACATGGGGCAGTTCTTC	TRBV5-1	-	-	TRBJ2-1
CASSMSDRGHYNEQFF	TGTGCCAGTAGTATGTCGGACAGGGGACACTACAATGAGCAGTTCTTC	TRBV19	TRBD1	-	TRBJ2-1
CASSQGTAGNYGYTF	TGTGCCAGCAGTCAAGGGACAGCCGGGAACTATGGCTACACCTTC	TRBV27	TRBD1	few	TRBJ1-2
CASSLVRDPDTQYF	TGTGCCAGCAGTTTGGTCCGGGATCCAGATACGCAGTATTTT	TRBV28	-	few	TRBJ2-3
CASSETYQETQYF	TGTGCCAGCAGTGAGACATACCAAGAGACCCAGTACTTC	TRBV2	-	-	TRBJ2-5
CASRGIAEASTDTQYF	TGTGCCAGCAGAGGTATAGCGGAGGCCAGCACAGATACGCAGTATTTT	TRBV3-1	-	-	TRBJ2-3
CASSTGEIYGYTF	TGTGCCAGCAGTACAGGGGAAATCTATGGCTACACCTTC	TRBV7-3	TRBD1	-	TRBJ1-2
CASSMSQGLYNEQFF	TGTGCCAGTAGTATGAGCCAGGGCCTATACAATGAGCAGTTCTTC	TRBV19	-	-	TRBJ2-1
CASSPTEGGEQYF	TGTGCCAGCAGCCCTACGGAGGGCGGCGAGCAGTACTTC	TRBV7-9	-	once	TRBJ2-7
CASSEVAGERNEQFF	TGTGCCAGCAGTGAAGTGGCAGGGGAACGCAATGAGCAGTTCTTC	TRBV6-1	-	few	TRBJ2-1
CASSLGVLQPQHF	TGTGCCAGCAGTTTAGGGGTCCTTCAGCCCCAGCATTTT	TRBV28	-	few	TRBJ1-5
CASSFRSLSPYEQYF	TGTGCCAGCAGTTTTAGATCCTTAAGCCCCTACGAGCAGTACTTC	TRBV27	-	once	TRBJ2-7
CSAGEAEAFF	TGCAGCGCGGGGGAGGCTGAAGCTTTCTTT	TRBV29-1	-	-	TRBJ1-1
CSASGRGGFTGELFF	TGCAGTGCTAGTGGAAGGGGGGGTTTCACGGGGGAGCTGTTTTTT	TRBV20-1	-	-	TRBJ2-2
CASSLGPRGGDGYTF	TGTGCCAGCAGCTTAGGTCCCAGGGGCGGAGATGGCTACACCTTC	TRBV7-6	-	few	TRBJ1-2
CSARDGEQFF	TGCAGTGCTAGAGACGGGGAGCAGTTCTTC	TRBV20-1	-	-	TRBJ2-1
CASSSTRGTETQYF	TGTGCCAGCAGCTCCACTAGAGGAACAGAGACCCAGTACTTC	TRBV7-7	-	-	TRBJ2-5
CASSQDGSRQGIAGANVLTF	TGCGCCAGCAGCCAAGATGGGTCGAGACAGGGGATAGCTGGGGCCAACGTCCTGACTTTC	TRBV4-3	TRBD1	once	TRBJ2-6
CASSFPWDEQFF	TGTGCCAGCAGTTTTCCGTGGGATGAGCAGTTCTTC	TRBV6-6	-	-	TRBJ2-1
CASSRGTSTYEQYF	TGTGCCAGCAGCCGCGGGACTAGCACCTACGAGCAGTACTTC	TRBV13	TRBD2	-	TRBJ2-7